This T cell receptor beta chain derives from a study of blood T cells in healthy people across ages. Together with a sample-barcoded 5' primer, a J-beta primer mix was included in a second PCR lasting about 7 to 12 cycles. TCRdb ran MiXCR on the 5' RACE reads and lists one entry per CDR3 protein. In the table there are about 1,500,000 distinct CDR3 sequences, around 39% of which are singletons. Total RNA extraction produced at least 5.5 micrograms (per sample) for the study. The CDR3 sequence is 14 residues long. The germline CDR1 and CDR2 sequences are LGHNA and YNFKEQ. Trimming removed 1 base from V and 3 bases from J; junction bases left unmatched: 1.

The TCR comes from a woman aged 18-35 years in good health. Material: blood. V is TRBV4-2 and J is TRBJ1-2, with 8 bases lining up with TRBD1. DNA of the CDR3: TGTGCCAGCAGCCAAGGGGACAGGTACTATGGCTACACCTTC. Translating gives CASSQGDRYYGYTF.